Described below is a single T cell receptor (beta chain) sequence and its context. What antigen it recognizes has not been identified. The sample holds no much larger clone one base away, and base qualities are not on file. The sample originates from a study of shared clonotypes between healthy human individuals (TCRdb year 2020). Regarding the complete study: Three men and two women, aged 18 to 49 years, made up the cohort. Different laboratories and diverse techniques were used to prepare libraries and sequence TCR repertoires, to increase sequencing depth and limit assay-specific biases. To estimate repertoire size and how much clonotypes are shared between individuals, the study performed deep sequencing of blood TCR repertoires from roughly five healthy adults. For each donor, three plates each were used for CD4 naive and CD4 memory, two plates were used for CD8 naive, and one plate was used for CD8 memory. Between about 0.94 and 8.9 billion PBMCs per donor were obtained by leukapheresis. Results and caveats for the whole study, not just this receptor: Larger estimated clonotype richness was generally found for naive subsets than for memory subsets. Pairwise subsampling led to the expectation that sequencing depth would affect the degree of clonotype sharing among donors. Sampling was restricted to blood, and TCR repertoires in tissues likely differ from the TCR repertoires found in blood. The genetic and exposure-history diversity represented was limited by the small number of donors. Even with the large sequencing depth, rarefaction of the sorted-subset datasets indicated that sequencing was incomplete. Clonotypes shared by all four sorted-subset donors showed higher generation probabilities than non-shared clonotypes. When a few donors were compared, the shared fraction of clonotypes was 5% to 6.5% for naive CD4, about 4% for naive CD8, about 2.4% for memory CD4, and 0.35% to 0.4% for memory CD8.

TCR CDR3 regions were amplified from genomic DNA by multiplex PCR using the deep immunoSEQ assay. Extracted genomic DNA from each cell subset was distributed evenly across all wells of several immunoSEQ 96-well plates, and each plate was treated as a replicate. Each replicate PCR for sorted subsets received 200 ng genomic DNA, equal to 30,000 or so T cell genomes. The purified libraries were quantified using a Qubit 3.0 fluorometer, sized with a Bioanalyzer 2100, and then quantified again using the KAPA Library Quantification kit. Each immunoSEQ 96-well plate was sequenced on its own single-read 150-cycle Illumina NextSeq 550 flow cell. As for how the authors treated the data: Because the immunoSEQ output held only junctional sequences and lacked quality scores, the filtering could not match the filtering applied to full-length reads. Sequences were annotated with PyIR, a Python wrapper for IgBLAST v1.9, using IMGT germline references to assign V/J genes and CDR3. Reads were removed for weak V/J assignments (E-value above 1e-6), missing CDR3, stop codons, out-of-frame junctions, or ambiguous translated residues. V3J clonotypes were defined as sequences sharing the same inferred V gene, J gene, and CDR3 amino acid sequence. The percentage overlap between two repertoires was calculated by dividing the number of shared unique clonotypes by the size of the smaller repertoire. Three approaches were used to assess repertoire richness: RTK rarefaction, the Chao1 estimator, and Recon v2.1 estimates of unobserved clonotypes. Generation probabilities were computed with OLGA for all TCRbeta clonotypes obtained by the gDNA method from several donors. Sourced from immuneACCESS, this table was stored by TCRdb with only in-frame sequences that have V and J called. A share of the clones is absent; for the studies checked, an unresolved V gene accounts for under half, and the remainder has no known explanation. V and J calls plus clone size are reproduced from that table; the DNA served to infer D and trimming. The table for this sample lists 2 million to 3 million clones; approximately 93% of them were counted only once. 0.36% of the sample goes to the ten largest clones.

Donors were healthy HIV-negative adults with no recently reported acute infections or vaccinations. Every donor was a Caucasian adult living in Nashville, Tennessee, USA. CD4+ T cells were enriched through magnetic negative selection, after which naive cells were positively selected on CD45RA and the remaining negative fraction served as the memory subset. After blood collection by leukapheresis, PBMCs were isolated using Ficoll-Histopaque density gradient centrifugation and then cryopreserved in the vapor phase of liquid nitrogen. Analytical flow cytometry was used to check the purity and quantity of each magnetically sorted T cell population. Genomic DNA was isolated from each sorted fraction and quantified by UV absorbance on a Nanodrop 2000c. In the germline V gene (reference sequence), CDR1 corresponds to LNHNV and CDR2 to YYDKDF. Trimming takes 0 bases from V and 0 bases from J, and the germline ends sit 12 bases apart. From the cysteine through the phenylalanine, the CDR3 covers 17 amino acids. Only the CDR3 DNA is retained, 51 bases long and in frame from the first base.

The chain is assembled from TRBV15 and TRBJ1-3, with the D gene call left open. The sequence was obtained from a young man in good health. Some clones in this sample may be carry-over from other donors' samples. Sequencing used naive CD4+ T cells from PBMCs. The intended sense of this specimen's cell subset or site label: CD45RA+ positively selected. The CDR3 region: CATSRDPLSISGNTIYF. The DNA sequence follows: TGTGCCACCAGCAGAGATCCCCTTTCCATCTCTGGAAACACCATATATTTT. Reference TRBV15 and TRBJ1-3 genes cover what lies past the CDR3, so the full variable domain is DAMVIQNPRYQVTQFGKPVTLSCSQTLNHNVMYWYQQKSSQAPKLLFHYYDKDFNNEADTPDNFQSRRPNTSFCFLDIRSPGLGDTAMYLCATSRDPLSISGNTIYFGEGSWLTVV.